This paragraph covers one T cell receptor beta chain sequence. Its target is unknown. Trimming stripped 1 base from V and 0 bases from J, with 10 bases between. Germline lookup yields CDR1 SGHRS and CDR2 YFSETQ. CDR3 size: 16 residues. These data originate in a study of cytomegalovirus exposure and HLA in healthy donors. Study outcomes and limitations: Later analysis showed TCR association rates varying by HLA locus, highest for DRB1 and lowest for HLA-C. Among TCR beta chains, those listed as cytomegalovirus-associated numbered some 160. Accounts indicate the classifier identified cytomegalovirus status with strong specificity and sensitivity.

60 Vbeta and 13 Jbeta primers were used in PCR. Profiling relied on immunoSEQ multiplex PCR, and the TCRdb table lists in-frame clones only, not all of them. This sample has some 110,000 clones, with about 74% found just once. What was sequenced was PBMCs. V is TRBV5-1 and J is TRBJ2-2; D remains unclear. This TCR came from a man aged 25-45 years in good health and CMV-seropositive. CDR3 region: CASSLTHSANTGELFF. CDR3 DNA: TGCGCCAGCAGCTTGACTCATTCCGCGAACACCGGGGAGCTGTTTTTT.